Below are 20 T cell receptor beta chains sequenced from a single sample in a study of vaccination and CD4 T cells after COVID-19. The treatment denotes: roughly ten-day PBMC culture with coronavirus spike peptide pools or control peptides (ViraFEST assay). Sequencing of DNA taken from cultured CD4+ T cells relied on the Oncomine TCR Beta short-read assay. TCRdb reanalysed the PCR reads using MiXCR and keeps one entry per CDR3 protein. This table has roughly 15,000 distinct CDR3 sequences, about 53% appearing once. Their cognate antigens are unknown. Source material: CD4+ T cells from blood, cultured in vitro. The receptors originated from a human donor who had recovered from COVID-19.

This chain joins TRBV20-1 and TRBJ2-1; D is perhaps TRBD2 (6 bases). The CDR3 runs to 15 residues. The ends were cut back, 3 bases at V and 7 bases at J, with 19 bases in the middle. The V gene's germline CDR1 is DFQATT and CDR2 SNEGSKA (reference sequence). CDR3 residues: CSARFRGSGLNEQFF. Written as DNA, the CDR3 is TGCAGTGCTAGGTTTCGGGGCTCCGGACTAAATGAGCAGTTCTTC.

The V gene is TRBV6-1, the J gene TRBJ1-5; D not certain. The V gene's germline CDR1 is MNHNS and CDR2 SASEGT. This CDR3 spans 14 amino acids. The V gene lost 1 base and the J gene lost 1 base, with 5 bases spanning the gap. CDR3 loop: CASSEGWSNQPQHF. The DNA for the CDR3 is TGTGCCAGCAGTGAAGGGTGGAGCAATCAGCCCCAGCATTTT.

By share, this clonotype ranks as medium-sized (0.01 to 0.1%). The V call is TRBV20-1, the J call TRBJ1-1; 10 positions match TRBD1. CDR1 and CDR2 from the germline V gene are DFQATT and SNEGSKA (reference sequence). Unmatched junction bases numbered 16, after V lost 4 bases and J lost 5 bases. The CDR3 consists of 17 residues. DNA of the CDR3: TGCAGTGCTACAGCGAGGGACAGGGGCTGGCAGGGGACTGAAGCTTTCTTT. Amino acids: CSATARDRGWQGTEAFF.

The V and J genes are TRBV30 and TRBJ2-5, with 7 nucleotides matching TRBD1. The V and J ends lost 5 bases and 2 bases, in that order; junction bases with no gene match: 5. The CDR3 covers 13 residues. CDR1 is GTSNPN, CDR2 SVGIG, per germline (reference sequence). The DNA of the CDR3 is TGTGCCTGGTCCCGGGACAGACAAGAGACCCAGTACTTC. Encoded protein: CAWSRDRQETQYF.

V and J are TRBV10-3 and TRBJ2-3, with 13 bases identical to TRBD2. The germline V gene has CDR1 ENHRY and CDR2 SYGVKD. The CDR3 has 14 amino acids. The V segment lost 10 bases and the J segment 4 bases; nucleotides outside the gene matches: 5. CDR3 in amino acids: CATETSGGPDTQYF. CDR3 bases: TGTGCCACCGAGACTAGCGGGGGGCCAGATACGCAGTATTTT.

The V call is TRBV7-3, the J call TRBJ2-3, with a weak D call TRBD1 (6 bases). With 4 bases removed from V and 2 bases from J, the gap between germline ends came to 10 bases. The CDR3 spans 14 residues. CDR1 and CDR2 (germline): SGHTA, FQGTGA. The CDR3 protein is CASSSGVTTDTQYF. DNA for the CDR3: TGTGCCAGCAGCTCAGGGGTCACCACAGATACGCAGTATTTT.

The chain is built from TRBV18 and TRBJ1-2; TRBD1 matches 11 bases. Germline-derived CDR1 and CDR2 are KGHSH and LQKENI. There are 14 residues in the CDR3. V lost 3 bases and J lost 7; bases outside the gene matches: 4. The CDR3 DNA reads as TGTGCCAGCTCACCGGGGACAGGGGGTGTTGGCTACACCTTC. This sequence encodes CASSPGTGGVGYTF.

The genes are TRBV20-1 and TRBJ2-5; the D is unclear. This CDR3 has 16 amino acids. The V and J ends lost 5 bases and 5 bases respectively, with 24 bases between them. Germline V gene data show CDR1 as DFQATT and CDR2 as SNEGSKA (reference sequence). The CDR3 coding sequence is TGCAGTGCTCCCTCTAACTCCTTTAAGCATTCGGAGACCCAGTACTTC. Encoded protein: CSAPSNSFKHSETQYF.

The CDR3 nucleotides are TGCAGTGCTCCCAAGACAGGGGGTAACTATGGCTACACCTTC. The encoded protein is CSAPKTGGNYGYTF. The J gene is TRBJ1-2, the V gene TRBV20-1, with 9 nucleotides matching TRBD1. Germline loops: CDR1 DFQATT, CDR2 SNEGSKA (reference sequence). Losses at the gene ends were 5 bases for V and 1 base for J; bases not matched to a gene: 5. The CDR3 covers 14 residues.

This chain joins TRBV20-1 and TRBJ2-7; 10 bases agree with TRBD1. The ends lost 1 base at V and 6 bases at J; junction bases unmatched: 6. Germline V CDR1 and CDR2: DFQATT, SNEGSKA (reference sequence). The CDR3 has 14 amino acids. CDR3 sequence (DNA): TGCAGTGCTAGAGCTGAGACAGGGGGCCGCGAGCAGTACTTC. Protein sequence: CSARAETGGREQYF.

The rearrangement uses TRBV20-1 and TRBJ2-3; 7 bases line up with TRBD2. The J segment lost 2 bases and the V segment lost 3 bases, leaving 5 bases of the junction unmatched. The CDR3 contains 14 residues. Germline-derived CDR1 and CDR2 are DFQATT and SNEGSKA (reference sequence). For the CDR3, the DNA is TGCAGTGCTAGTGTTCTAGCGGACACAGATACGCAGTATTTT. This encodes CSASVLADTDTQYF.

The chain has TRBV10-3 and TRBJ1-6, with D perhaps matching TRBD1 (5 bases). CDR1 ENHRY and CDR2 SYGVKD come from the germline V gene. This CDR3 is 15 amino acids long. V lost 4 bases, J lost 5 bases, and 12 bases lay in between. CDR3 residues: CAISVKGSNNSPLHF. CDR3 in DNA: TGTGCCATCAGTGTCAAGGGGTCAAATAATTCACCCCTCCACTTT.

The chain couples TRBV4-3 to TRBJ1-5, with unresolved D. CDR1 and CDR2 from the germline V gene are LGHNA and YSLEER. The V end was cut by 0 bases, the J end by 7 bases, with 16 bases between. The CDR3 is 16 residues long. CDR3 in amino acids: CASSQDRFPSGQPQHF. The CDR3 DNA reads TGCGCCAGCAGCCAAGATCGATTCCCTTCGGGGCAGCCCCAGCATTTT.

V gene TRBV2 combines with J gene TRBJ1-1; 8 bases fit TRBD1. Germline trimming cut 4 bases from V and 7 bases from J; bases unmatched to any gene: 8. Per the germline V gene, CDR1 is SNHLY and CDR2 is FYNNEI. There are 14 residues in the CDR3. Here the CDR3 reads CASSGDRGRLEAFF. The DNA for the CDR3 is TGTGCCAGCAGTGGAGACAGGGGCCGCCTTGAAGCTTTCTTT.

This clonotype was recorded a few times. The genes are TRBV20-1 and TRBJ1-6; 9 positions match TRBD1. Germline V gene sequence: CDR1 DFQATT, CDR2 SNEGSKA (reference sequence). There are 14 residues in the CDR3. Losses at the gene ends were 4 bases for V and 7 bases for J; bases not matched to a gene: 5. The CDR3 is CSAITGGTNSPLHF. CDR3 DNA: TGCAGTGCTATTACAGGGGGCACGAATTCACCCCTCCACTTT.

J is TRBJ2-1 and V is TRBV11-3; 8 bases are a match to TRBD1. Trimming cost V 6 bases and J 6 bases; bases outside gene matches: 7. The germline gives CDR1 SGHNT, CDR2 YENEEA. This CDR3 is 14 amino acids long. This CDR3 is CASRDRAFLNEQFF. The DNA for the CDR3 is TGTGCCAGCAGGGACAGGGCCTTTCTCAATGAGCAGTTCTTC.

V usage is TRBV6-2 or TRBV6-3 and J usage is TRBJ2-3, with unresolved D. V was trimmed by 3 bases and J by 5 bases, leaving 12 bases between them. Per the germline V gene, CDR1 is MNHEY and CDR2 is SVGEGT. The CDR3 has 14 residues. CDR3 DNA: TGTGCCAGCAGTTATTTGTCCGTGGAAGATACGCAGTATTTT. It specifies CASSYLSVEDTQYF.

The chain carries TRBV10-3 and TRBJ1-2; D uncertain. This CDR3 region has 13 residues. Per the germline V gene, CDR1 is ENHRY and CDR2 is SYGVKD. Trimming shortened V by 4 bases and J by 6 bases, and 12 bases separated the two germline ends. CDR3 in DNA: TGTGCCATCAGTGGAGCGAGGGTAAATGGCTACACCTTC. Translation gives CAISGARVNGYTF.

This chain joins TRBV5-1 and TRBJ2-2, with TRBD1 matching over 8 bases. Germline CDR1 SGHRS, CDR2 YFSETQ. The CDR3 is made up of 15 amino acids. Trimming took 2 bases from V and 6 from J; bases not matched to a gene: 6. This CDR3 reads CASSFDRGQAGELFF. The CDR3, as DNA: TGCGCCAGCAGCTTCGACAGGGGACAGGCCGGGGAGCTGTTTTTT.

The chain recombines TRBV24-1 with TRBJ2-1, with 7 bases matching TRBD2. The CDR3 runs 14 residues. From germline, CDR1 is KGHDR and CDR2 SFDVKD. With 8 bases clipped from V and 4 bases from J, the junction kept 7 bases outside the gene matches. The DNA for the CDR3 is TGTGCCACCAAGGCGTGGGGGGGGTACAATGAGCAGTTCTTC. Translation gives CATKAWGGYNEQFF.